The rows below give T cell receptor beta chains drawn from one sample of a study of cytomegalovirus exposure and HLA in healthy donors. This table comes from immunoSEQ multiplex PCR, and its TCRdb copy is limited to in-frame clones, with some not included. Here the sample table reports about 200,000 clones. Material for sequencing was PBMCs. The receptors come from a man under 40 in good health and CMV-seronegative. Both conserved end residues are trimmed from each CDR3.

V,J,CDR3
TRBV11-3,TRBJ2-3,ASSSDTSTDTQY
TRBV27,TRBJ2-7,ASSLWGPTYEQY
TRBV28,TRBJ2-1,ASSSGQGYEQF
TRBV19,TRBJ1-2,ATRLGRDLPYGYT
TRBV11-2,TRBJ2-2,ASSIRQGGVGELF
TRBV4-3,TRBJ2-3,ASSQEGVYRGHPDTQY
TRBV5-1,TRBJ1-3,ASSLGSTGDTIY
TRBV18,TRBJ2-1,ASSPRTGSFVNEQF
TRBV5-1,TRBJ1-2,ASSYGTGDYGYT
TRBV5-5,TRBJ1-5,ASTLGQGHDQPQH
TRBV14,TRBJ1-1,ASSQEIYSRAF
TRBV29-1,TRBJ1-1,SVATGVNTEAF
TRBV10-3,TRBJ1-5,AISEFDDRNQPRH
TRBV18,TRBJ2-7,ASSPPGQAPYEQY
TRBV6-4,TRBJ2-3,ASSDLPGDYTQY
TRBV6-5,TRBJ2-7,ASSYSSGGASYEQY
TRBV10-1,TRBJ1-3,ASSESGRGDTIY
TRBV10-3,TRBJ2-1,AISPGGPTQYEQF
TRBV29-1,TRBJ2-7,SVERGPTYEQY
TRBV13,TRBJ2-7,ASSLGRGLGSYEQY
TRBV15,TRBJ2-7,ATSRVLVVSYEQY
TRBV7-6,TRBJ1-3,ASSPGGSLGNTIY
TRBV30,TRBJ1-4,AWSVTRGHLGEKLF
TRBV9,TRBJ2-3,ASSVVNVRQGYTDTQY
TRBV2,TRBJ2-3,ASRTGAAESDTQY
TRBV28,TRBJ1-4,ASRPFPGVAQGKGEKLF
TRBV5-1,TRBJ1-3,ASSLVAGASGNTIY
TRBV6-1,TRBJ2-3,ASSEGRGVSGMVAQY
TRBV11-2,TRBJ1-1,ASSFGAVGTEAF
TRBV28,TRBJ1-2,ASSPTGGYGYT
TRBV18,TRBJ2-2,ASSPPNYTGELF
TRBV27,TRBJ1-1,ASRGGFMNTEAF
TRBV11-2,TRBJ1-5,ASSLQRHSNQPQH
TRBV5-4,TRBJ1-3,ASSLAGGQGGGNTIY
TRBV10-3,TRBJ1-4,AISESQEEEKLF
TRBV7-9,TRBJ1-4,ASSAGDRSNEKLF
TRBV5-1,TRBJ1-4,ASSVDRSNEKLF
TRBV28,TRBJ2-2,ASSLGGSVELF
TRBV7-6,TRBJ2-1,ASSSGRGPLGNEQF
TRBV7-2,TRBJ2-3,ASSLITSTDTQY
TRBV11-2,TRBJ2-7,ASSLDMSSRAYEQY
TRBV5-8,TRBJ1-1,ASSLGTGAVMNTEAF
TRBV7-9,TRBJ2-7,ASSSTLGQDLSYEQY
TRBV18,TRBJ1-5,ASSPYGTGLNQPQH
TRBV6-1,TRBJ1-2,ASTAGPRGYGYT
TRBV18,TRBJ1-1,ASSLNHGDTEAF
TRBV19,TRBJ2-3,ASSFYGTSGGLTDTQY
TRBV29-1,TRBJ1-2,SGMTGVNYGYT
TRBV6-5,TRBJ1-1,ASSYPGQGNTEAF
TRBV5-6,TRBJ1-3,ASSLWTPGSNTIY